This TCR beta chain was captured in a study of blood T cells in healthy people across ages. The authors ran a second PCR of roughly 7 to 11 cycles using a sample-barcoded 5' primer and a J-beta primer mix. Each TCR beta cDNA got a 12-nucleotide random molecular identifier. TCRdb redid the calling of the 5' RACE reads with MiXCR, one entry per CDR3 protein. The sample has 650,000 to 700,000 distinct CDR3 sequences, roughly half seen once. Overall study findings and caveats: Diversity estimates drawn from one million T cells were deemed underestimates.

Trimming at V came to 7 bases and at J to 4 bases, leaving 13 bases not matched to a gene. The CDR3 length is 16 residues. Details on this clonotype: As yet, its antigen is unknown.

Sequencing was performed on blood. The chain combines TRBV12-3 or TRBV12-4 with TRBJ2-1, with 7 positions matching TRBD2. The sequence derives from a woman aged 80 or over in good health. This CDR3 reads CASNTRGRGGYNEQFF. CDR3 DNA sequence: TGTGCCAGCAACACCCGAGGGAGGGGCGGGTACAATGAGCAGTTCTTC.